This TCR beta chain was sequenced in a study of CD8+ T cells in alopecia areata. Treatment of the sample: oral pan-JAK inhibitor, 5-10 mg twice daily. Collection of lesional scalp punch biopsies and peripheral blood was performed in alopecia areata patients. cDNA reverse transcribed from extracted RNA served as the sequencing template. Method: immunoSEQ multiplex PCR; TCRdb's copy keeps in-frame clones and lacks some. Of 85,000 to 95,000 clones detected, around 71% appear once; the ten largest clones hold 17%. Points from the study as a whole: Numerous expanded lesional clones remained in scalp and blood during tofacitinib. Among the 100 top clones, expanded CD8+ clones, like scalp clonality, were significantly decreased by tofacitinib. Higher clonality was seen in lesional scalp than in normal scalp, especially in alopecia totalis/universalis.

In the case of this clone: Its target is not known.

This CDR3 has 13 amino acids. CDR1 WSHSY and CDR2 SAAADI come from the germline V gene. V trimming: 5 bases; J trimming: 5 bases; junction bases outside the gene matches: 5. The receptor was isolated from a human donor with alopecia areata. Sequenced here: CD8+ T cells sorted from blood, sampled around week 42, from a patient treated with tofacitinib. V and J are TRBV10-2 and TRBJ1-2, with 7 bases matching TRBD1. The CDR3 DNA follows: TGCGCCAGCAGTACAGGGGAGGGGTATGGCTACACCTTC. Its protein is CASSTGEGYGYTF.